These 20 T cell receptor beta chains originate from one sample sequenced in a study of tumor and adjacent non-tumor tissue in lung cancer. RNA was extracted from bulk tissue without any cell sorting. The library came from three nested PCR rounds adapted from ARM-PCR protocols. TCRdb reprocessed the multiplex PCR reads via MiXCR and lists one record per CDR3 protein. The sample has roughly 120,000 distinct CDR3 sequences, more than 60% seen once. Material: lung tumor tissue. The source is a woman aged 55-69 years with non-small cell lung cancer.

Notes on this clonotype: Without the conserved terminal phenylalanine or tryptophan, this CDR3 likely stems from a read error. The rearrangement joins TRBV11-2 to TRBJ1-2; the D gene is possibly TRBD1 (5 bases). This CDR3 region has 16 residues. Looked up from germline, CDR1 is SGHAT and CDR2 is FQNNGV. CDR3 sequence: CAISPSTSDMSYVYTI. DNA for the CDR3: TGTGCCATCAGCCCCTCCACGTCGGACATGAGCTATGTGTACACCATC.

Notes on this clonotype: One end of the junction does not line up with germline, which may come from a read error. J is TRBJ2-1 and V is TRBV11-3; 9 nucleotides align to TRBD2. The CDR3 totals 17 residues. In germline, CDR1 is SGHNT, CDR2 YENEEA. CDR3 sequence: CTSSLELTSGSDNGQFF. The DNA of the CDR3 is TGTACCAGCAGCTTAGAGTTGACTAGCGGTAGCGACAATGGGCAGTTCTTC.

Points on this clonotype: One junction end does not reproduce the germline sequence, and a read error may be involved. The chain employs TRBV11-2 and TRBJ1-5, with 9 bases identical to TRBD1. The CDR3 has 13 residues. Germline CDR1 SGHAT, CDR2 FQNNGV. The CDR3 DNA is TGTGCCAGCTCCGGGGACAGGGCTCAGCCCCAGCATTTC. This translates into CASSGDRAQPQHF.

At least ten counts were recorded for this clonotype. CDR3 loop: CASSHPPTVSNQPQHF. The CDR3 DNA reads TGTGCCAGCAGCCACCCCCCGACAGTAAGCAATCAGCCCCAGCATTTT. This chain joins TRBV12-1 and TRBJ1-5; TRBD1 is the table's D call, not checked against the DNA. TRBV12-1 is a documented pseudogene. The length of the CDR3 is 16 residues.

This clonotype occurred once. A much larger clonotype is one base distant, so this may be a read error. This chain links TRBV5-6 with TRBJ1-5; D gene ambiguous. Deletions cut 1 base from V and 7 bases from J, with 9 bases between. This CDR3 region has 13 residues. From germline, CDR1 is SGHDT and CDR2 YYEEEE. CDR3 in amino acids: CASSLSGGQPQHF. CDR3 coding DNA: TGTGCCAGCAGCTTGTCGGGCGGGCAGCCCCAGCATTTT.

As concerns this clonotype: At one of its ends the junction is not consistent with the germline gene, which may arise from a read error. The rearrangement joins TRBV11-2 to TRBJ2-1; 9 bases agree with TRBD1. This CDR3 contains 15 residues. Germline-derived CDR1 and CDR2 are SGHAT and FQNNGV. The CDR3 sequence: CASTLMGQGINEQFF. Written as DNA, the CDR3 is TGTGCCAGCACCTTAATGGGACAGGGCATCAATGAGCAGTTCTTC.

J is TRBJ2-3 and V is TRBV11-2, with D possibly being TRBD1 or TRBD2 (5 bases each). Deletions cut 5 bases from V and 4 bases from J, with 16 bases between. The CDR3 extends over 15 amino acids. Germline values: CDR1 SGHAT, CDR2 FQNNGV. The CDR3 coding sequence is TGTGCCAGCAGCGCCGCCGGGGCGGCCGCAGATACGCAGTATTTT. Residues: CASSAAGAAADTQYF.

With regard to this clonotype: A much larger clone differs from this one at a single base, so this may be a read error. The J gene is TRBJ1-1, the V gene TRBV6-1; D perhaps matches TRBD1 (5 bases). Germline V gene data show CDR1 as MNHNS and CDR2 as SASEGT. The length of the CDR3 is 15 residues. CDR3 region: CASSLTARANIEAFF. CDR3 bases: TGTGCCAGCAGTCTGACAGCCCGAGCGAACATTGAAGCTTTCTTT.

V usage is TRBV9 and J usage is TRBJ2-1; 7 bases align to TRBD2. The CDR3 length is 14 residues. Germline lookup yields CDR1 SGDLS and CDR2 YYNGEE. The V segment lost 3 bases and the J segment 6 bases; nucleotides outside the gene matches: 6. The CDR3 sequence is CASSGSGTLNEQFF. DNA of the CDR3: TGTGCCAGCAGCGGAAGCGGGACCCTCAATGAGCAGTTCTTC.

This clonotype showed up just a few times. The V and J genes are TRBV20-1 and TRBJ2-7; TRBD2 aligns across 10 bases. The V gene's germline CDR1 is DFQATT and CDR2 SNEGSKA (reference sequence). Trimming cost V 6 bases and J 2 bases; bases outside gene matches: 10. The CDR3 runs 15 residues. CDR3 amino acids: CSAGGPGTSAYEQYF. The CDR3 DNA is TGCAGTGCCGGGGGTCCCGGGACTAGCGCCTACGAGCAGTACTTC.

This clonotype was seen a few times. A much larger clone differs by one base, so this may be a read error. V usage is TRBV5-4 and J usage is TRBJ2-7, with 8 nucleotides matching TRBD2. The CDR3 extends over 14 amino acids. Germline V gene sequence: CDR1 SGHNT, CDR2 YYREEE (reference sequence). CDR3 loop: CASNLRGVPYEQYF. In nucleotides, the CDR3 is TGTGCCAGCAACTTGCGGGGGGTCCCCTACGAGCAGTACTTC.

A few counts support this clonotype. A much larger clone differs from this one at a single base, so this may be a read error. The chain is built from TRBV29-1 and TRBJ1-1; D might be TRBD1 (6 bases). The V gene's germline CDR1 is SQVTM and CDR2 ANQGSEA. Trimming removed 8 bases at V and 1 base at J, with 14 bases between. The CDR3 runs to 13 residues. In nucleotides, the CDR3 is TGCAGCTATAAGGAGGGGGGGAACACTGAAGCTTTCTTT. Its protein is CSYKEGGNTEAFF.

Comment on this clonotype: At one of its ends the junction is not consistent with the germline gene, which may arise from a read error. This chain links TRBV20-1 with TRBJ2-5; D gene unclear. In germline, CDR1 is DFQATT, CDR2 SNEGSKA (reference sequence). The CDR3 extends over 13 amino acids. The CDR3 protein is CSDSIGIVETQYF. CDR3 nucleotide sequence: TGCAGTGATAGTATAGGGATCGTAGAGACCCAATACTTC.

Comment on this clonotype: The junction departs from the called germline gene at one end, perhaps through a read error. V usage is TRBV5-1 and J usage is TRBJ2-7, with D tentatively TRBD2 (5 bases). Germline V gene data show CDR1 as SGHRS and CDR2 as YFSETQ. This CDR3 has 13 residues. The CDR3 protein is CASMKEEPYEQYF. CDR3 nucleotide sequence: TGCGCCAGCATGAAGGAGGAACCCTATGAGCAGTACTTC.

The chain links TRBV12-3 or TRBV12-4 to TRBJ2-7, with D possibly TRBD1 on 5 matching bases. The CDR3 has 15 amino acids. Trimming removed 10 bases from V and 5 bases from J, with 24 bases in between. The CDR3 sequence is CANCIAETALDEQYF. The CDR3 DNA reads TGTGCCAACTGTATAGCCGAGACAGCCCTGGACGAGCAGTACTTC.

This clonotype was found many times. The chain has TRBV6-2 or TRBV6-3 and TRBJ1-3, with D hard to call. Germline V gene data show CDR1 as MNHEY and CDR2 as SVGEGT. Trimming removed 2 bases from V and 1 base from J, with 12 bases in between. The CDR3 totals 16 residues. CDR3 region: CASSYRTRGSGNTIYF. In DNA, the CDR3 is TGTGCCAGCAGTTACCGGACTCGGGGATCTGGAAACACCATATATTTT.

The CDR3 DNA sequence: TGCAGTGCCTCCGGGGCAAGGGGAAGTTCCTATAATTCACCCCTCCACTTT. Translation gives CSASGARGSSYNSPLHF. V is TRBV20-1 and J is TRBJ1-6, with D perhaps TRBD1 (5 bases). CDR1 DFQATT and CDR2 SNEGSKA come from the germline V gene (reference sequence). The length of the CDR3 is 17 residues. V lost 6 bases and J lost 1, with 19 bases in between.

About this clonotype itself: A read error may account for a junction end that differs from germline. The chain recombines TRBV11-2 with TRBJ1-6; 10 nucleotides agree with TRBD1. The CDR3 contains 14 residues. Germline assignment: CDR1 SGHAT and CDR2 FQNNGV. The CDR3 sequence is CASSMDRGSSPIHF. CDR3 sequence (DNA): TGTGCCAGCAGCATGGACAGGGGGAGCTCACCCATCCACTTT.

As concerns this clonotype: This is likely a read error, given that the CDR3 carries no conserved phenylalanine or tryptophan at its end. The J gene is TRBJ2-1, the V gene TRBV11-3, with 12 bases matching TRBD2. The CDR3 totals 17 residues. CDR1 and CDR2 (germline): SGHNT, YENEEA. The CDR3 nucleotides read TGCGCCAGCAACTTAGATTTGACTAGCGGGAGCCACAATGAGCAGTTCCTC. Its translation: CASNLDLTSGSHNEQFL.

This clonotype was seen a handful of times. This likely comes from a read error, as the CDR3 has no conserved phenylalanine or tryptophan at its end. The chain combines TRBV11-2 with TRBJ2-3; D uncertain. This CDR3 spans 15 amino acids. Germline CDR1 SGHAT, CDR2 FQNNGV. DNA of the CDR3: TGTGCTAGTAGTTTGGAGCCCCGTGGTGGGAATACCCAGTATTCT. Translating it yields CASSLEPRGGNTQYS.